This paragraph covers one T cell receptor beta chain sequence. Clones were sequenced by immunoSEQ multiplex PCR, and TCRdb holds only the in-frame ones, with some missing. The table lists around 180,000 clones, 70% to 90% of them singletons. In germline, CDR1 is ENHRY, CDR2 SYGVKD. Trimming cost V 3 bases and J 2 bases, with 13 bases left between them. There are 15 residues in the CDR3. The sample comes from a study of blood T cell repertoires in COVID-19. V gene TRBV10-3 combines with J gene TRBJ2-5, with no clear D. Sample: peripheral blood. The sequence derives from a young woman with acute or convalescent COVID-19. The CDR3 region is CAISDLTAEQETQYF. Written as DNA, the CDR3 is TGTGCCATCAGTGACCTTACTGCGGAGCAAGAGACCCAGTACTTC.